One sample yielded the 10 T cell receptor beta chains listed below, sequenced in a study of T cells in Graves' hyperthyroidism and ophthalmopathy. RNA transcripts yielded amplified TCR beta CDR3 regions. The HTBI primer set was used in a first-round RT-PCR of the TCR CDR3. TCRdb called the multiplex PCR reads again in MiXCR, with one record for every CDR3 protein. The sample contains hundreds of thousands of distinct CDR3 sequences, around 42% of which appear only once. Sequencing was done on a sample of peripheral blood or thyroid tissue (not recorded which). The origin of the receptors is a woman aged 18-29 years with Graves' hyperthyroidism.

The gene calls are TRBV24-1 and TRBJ2-3; D is ambiguous. The germline V and J ends were trimmed by 9 bases and 6 bases, with 6 bases remaining between them. This CDR3 comprises 10 residues. From germline, CDR1 is KGHDR and CDR2 SFDVKD. CDR3: CATGLDTQYF. The CDR3 nucleotides are TGTGCCACCGGGTTGGATACGCAGTATTTT.

The chain uses TRBV10-3 and TRBJ1-5; the match to TRBD1 covers 7 bases. The germline CDR1 and CDR2 sequences are ENHRY and SYGVKD. This CDR3 region has 14 residues. The V segment lost 7 bases and the J segment 4 bases; nucleotides outside the gene matches: 7. CDR3 in amino acids: CAITAGTVNQPQHF. Written as DNA, the CDR3 is TGTGCCATCACCGCCGGGACAGTAAATCAGCCCCAGCATTTT.

The V and J genes are TRBV24-1 and TRBJ2-1; D possibly corresponds to TRBD1 (5 bases). V lost 5 bases to trimming and J lost 9 bases, with 10 bases between them. The CDR3 loop spans 12 amino acids. CDR1 is KGHDR and CDR2 is SFDVKD in the germline V gene. The CDR3 bases are TGTGCCACCAGTGTGCAGGGTCCTGAGCAGTTCTTC. As protein: CATSVQGPEQFF.

This clonotype was seen more than once but under ten times. The CDR3 region is CASSPDRVVGGYTF. The CDR3 DNA sequence: TGTGCCAGCAGCCCCGACAGGGTCGTAGGTGGCTACACCTTC. The chain couples TRBV7-3 to TRBJ1-2, with 7 bases matching TRBD1. Trimming took 5 bases from V and 7 from J; bases not matched to a gene: 10. Germline V gene data show CDR1 as SGHTA and CDR2 as FQGTGA. This CDR3 has 14 amino acids. Full variable domain (remainder filled in from reference TRBV7-3 and TRBJ1-2): GAGVSQTPSNKVTEKGKYVELRCDPISGHTALYWYRQSLGQGPEFLIYFQGTGAADDSGLPNDRFFAVRPEGSVSTLKIQRTERGDSAVYLCASSPDRVVGGYTFGSGTRLTVV.

A remark on this clonotype: The junction shows a germline mismatch at one end, possibly a read error. This chain connects TRBV24-1 to TRBJ2-7; TRBD1 agrees at 11 bases. This CDR3 region has 15 residues. Germline-derived CDR1 and CDR2 are KGHDR and SFDVKD. CDR3 in DNA: TGTGCCAGCAGTTTAAGGGGGACAGGGGGGTTCGAGCAGTACTTC. This translates into CASSLRGTGGFEQYF.

About this clonotype: This is likely a read error, given that the CDR3 carries no conserved phenylalanine or tryptophan at its end. It is unclear where the CDR3 begins or ends on the DNA, so no DNA is shown, and the CDR3 is as TCRdb lists it. The rearrangement joins TRBV7-6 to TRBJ2-2. 14 amino acids form the CDR3, both terminal residues included. Germline V gene data show CDR1 as SGHVS and CDR2 as FNYEAQ. CDR3 in amino acids: CASSLALVTGEPFL.

The genes are TRBV15 and TRBJ1-2, with D unresolved. This CDR3 region has 14 residues. Trimming shortened V by 6 bases and J by 13 bases, and 24 bases separated the two germline ends. From germline, CDR1 is LNHNV and CDR2 YYDKDF (reference sequence). CDR3 loop: CATSPRVGGGVSTF. The DNA of the CDR3 is TGTGCCACCAGTCCGAGGGTGGGAGGAGGCGTTTCCACCTTC.

The V call is TRBV7-3, the J call TRBJ2-5; D uncertain. Germline CDR1 and CDR2: SGHTA and FQGTGA. Trimming took off 3 bases at V and 0 bases at J, with 5 bases between the two ends. CDR3 length: 13 amino acids. This chain's CDR3 is CASSFSYQETQYF. The CDR3 nucleotides are TGTGCCAGCAGCTTCTCGTACCAAGAGACCCAGTACTTC. Using reference TRBV7-3 and TRBJ2-5 for the parts outside the CDR3, the full variable domain is GAGVSQTPSNKVTEKGKYVELRCDPISGHTALYWYRQSLGQGPEFLIYFQGTGAADDSGLPNDRFFAVRPEGSVSTLKIQRTERGDSAVYLCASSFSYQETQYFGPGTRLLVL.

On this clonotype: A much larger clone differs by one base, so this may be a read error. Because it lacks the conserved phenylalanine or tryptophan at the end, this CDR3 is likely a read error. The gene calls are TRBV29-1 and TRBJ1-1; the match to TRBD1 covers 9 bases. Germline V gene sequence: CDR1 SQVTM, CDR2 ANQGSEA. This CDR3 contains 13 residues. After removal of 4 bases from V and 3 bases from J, the junction contained 3 bases not matched to a gene. The CDR3 region has the DNA TGCAGCGTTGGAACAGGGGGCGACACTGAAGCTTTCCTT. Protein sequence: CSVGTGGDTEAFL.

A few counts support this clonotype. The genes are TRBV19 and TRBJ2-7; TRBD1 aligns across 9 bases. Trimming cost V 5 bases and J 6 bases; bases outside gene matches: 8. The CDR3 totals 14 residues. The germline V gene encodes CDR1 LNHDA and CDR2 SQIVND (reference sequence). The DNA for the CDR3 is TGTGCCAGTAGTGCCGGGACAGGGAATTTCGAGCAGTACTTC. Amino acids: CASSAGTGNFEQYF. The full variable domain, completed using reference TRBV19 and TRBJ2-7, is DGGITQSPKYLFRKEGQNVTLSCEQNLNHDAMYWYRQDPGQGLRLIYYSQIVNDFQKGDIAEGYSVSREKKESFPLTVTSAQKNPTAFYLCASSAGTGNFEQYFGPGTRLTVT.